The T cell receptor (beta chain) under discussion was sequenced for a study of blood T cell repertoires in COVID-19. Study context: The cDNA or gDNA used as material had been derived from T cells, B-cell-depleted T cells, or PBMCs.

V lost 4 bases, J lost 1 base, and 9 bases stayed unmatched. The CDR3 contains 16 residues. The germline gives CDR1 MNHEY, CDR2 SVGEGT. The assay was immunoSEQ multiplex PCR, and TCRdb's table has in-frame clones only and misses some. The sample has 70,000 or so clones, 78% seen once. The V and J genes are TRBV6-2 or TRBV6-3 and TRBJ2-7, with 8 bases aligning to TRBD1. This clonotype was obtained from a human donor in a cohort sampled during active COVID-19. Sequencing input: peripheral blood. In DNA, the CDR3 is TGTGCCAGCAGTTCATGGGGACAGGCGATATCCTACGAGCAGTACTTC. This gives the protein CASSSWGQAISYEQYF.